The 3 T cell receptor beta chains presented below share a single source sample, sequenced in a study of blood T cell repertoires in COVID-19. Sequencing was performed with immunoSEQ multiplex PCR; in TCRdb, only in-frame clones are kept and a portion is missing. Found here are 150,000 or so clones, approximately 82% of them singletons; the top ten hold 20% to 25%. The sample was peripheral blood. Receptor source: a woman older than 75 with acute or convalescent COVID-19.

The chain employs TRBV27 and TRBJ2-7; maybe TRBD1 (6 bases). Between the trimmed V and J ends, which lost 8 bases and 2 bases, there was a span of 19 bases. From germline, CDR1 is MNHEY and CDR2 SMNVEV (reference sequence). This CDR3 comprises 15 residues. Here the CDR3 DNA reads TGTGCCAGCCGTGTTACGAGCGGACAGACCTACGAGCAGTACTTC. This encodes CASRVTSGQTYEQYF.

The chain links TRBV5-1 to TRBJ1-2, with D maybe TRBD1 (6 bases). V dropped 5 bases and J dropped 8 bases, with 28 bases sitting between them. The CDR3 is made up of 17 amino acids. Looked up from germline, CDR1 is SGHRS and CDR2 is YFSETQ. CDR3 protein: CASSLGQTYTSKQGYTF. The DNA for the CDR3 is TGCGCCAGCAGTCTTGGACAGACCTACACTTCCAAACAAGGCTACACCTTC.

The rearrangement links TRBV5-1 to TRBJ1-3, with 7 positions matching TRBD1. The CDR3 has 15 amino acids. Trimming at V came to 4 bases and at J to 0 bases, leaving 4 bases not matched to a gene. Germline-derived CDR1 and CDR2 are SGHRS and YFSETQ. The CDR3 DNA reads as TGCGCCAGCAGCAGGACAGGCGACTCTGGAAACACCATATATTTT. It codes for CASSRTGDSGNTIYF.